A single sample gave rise to the 3 T cell receptor beta chains below, sequenced in a study of T cell responses to AZD1222 COVID-19 vaccine. Here immunoSEQ multiplex PCR was the method, and the copy in TCRdb shows in-frame clones only, minus some. Found here are 70,000 to 95,000 clones, approximately 91% of them singletons; the top ten hold roughly 7.2%. The sequences come from peripheral blood, collected 28 days after the second AZD1222 dose. The origin of the receptors is an adult who received the AZD1222 COVID-19 vaccine.

V is TRBV4-2 and J is TRBJ2-1; 11 nucleotides line up with TRBD2. With 1 base clipped from V and 4 bases from J, the junction kept 3 bases outside the gene matches. Germline-derived CDR1 and CDR2 are LGHNA and YNFKEQ. This CDR3 has 16 residues. This chain's CDR3 is CASSQGGLAEYNEQFF. The CDR3 DNA reads as TGTGCCAGCAGCCAAGGGGGACTAGCGGAATACAATGAGCAGTTCTTC.

V and J are TRBV11-2 and TRBJ2-5; weak D call: TRBD1 (7 bases). V shed 5 bases and J shed 7 bases, with 26 bases lying between them. The CDR3 is 17 residues long. Germline CDR1 reads SGHAT; CDR2 reads FQNNGV. The CDR3 coding sequence is TGTGCCAGCAGCCCACGGGTGGGCCAGGGGGGTTTGGGGACCCAGTACTTC. Its protein product is CASSPRVGQGGLGTQYF.

The chain combines TRBV3-1 (or the pseudogene TRBV3-2) with TRBJ1-5; unclear D gene. Looked up from germline, CDR1 is LGHDT and CDR2 is YNNKEL (reference sequence). Trimming removed 1 base from V and 0 bases from J, with 4 bases in between. This CDR3 is built from 14 residues. The chain's CDR3 is CASSQAGSNQPQHF. The CDR3 DNA sequence: TGTGCCAGCAGCCAAGCTGGTAGCAATCAGCCCCAGCATTTT.